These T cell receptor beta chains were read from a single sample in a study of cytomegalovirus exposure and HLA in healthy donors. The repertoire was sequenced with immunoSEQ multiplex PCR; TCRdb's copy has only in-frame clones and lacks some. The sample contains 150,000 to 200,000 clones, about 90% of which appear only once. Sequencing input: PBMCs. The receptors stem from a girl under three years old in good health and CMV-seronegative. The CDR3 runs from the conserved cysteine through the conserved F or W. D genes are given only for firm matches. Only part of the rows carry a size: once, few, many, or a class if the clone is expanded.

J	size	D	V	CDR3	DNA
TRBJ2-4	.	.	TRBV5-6	CASSPLVKGVNIQYF	TGTGCCAGCAGCCCCCTGGTTAAGGGAGTTAACATTCAGTACTTC
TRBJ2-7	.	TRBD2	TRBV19	CASRALAGGSYEQYF	TGTGCCAGTAGGGCCCTAGCGGGGGGCTCCTACGAGCAGTACTTC
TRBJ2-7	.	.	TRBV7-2	CASSTSGRGNEQYF	TGTGCCAGCAGCACCTCCGGCCGAGGGAACGAGCAGTACTTC
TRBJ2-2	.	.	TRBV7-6	CASSTRQNTGELFF	TGTGCCAGCAGCACTCGACAGAACACCGGGGAGCTGTTTTTT
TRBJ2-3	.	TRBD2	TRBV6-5	CASSISGTSADTQYF	TGTGCCAGCAGTATTTCCGGGACTAGCGCAGATACGCAGTATTTT
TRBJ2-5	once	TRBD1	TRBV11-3	CASSFTTGTGGIETQYF	TGTGCCAGCAGCTTTACCACGGGGACAGGGGGCATAGAGACCCAGTACTTC
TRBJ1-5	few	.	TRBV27	CASSLRQAYQPQHF	TGTGCCAGCAGTTTACGACAGGCGTATCAGCCCCAGCATTTT
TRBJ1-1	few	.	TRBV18	CASSAGLNTEAFF	TGTGCCAGCTCGGCAGGGCTTAACACTGAAGCTTTCTTT
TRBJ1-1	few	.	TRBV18	CASSPRNTEAFF	TGTGCCAGCTCACCCAGGAACACTGAAGCTTTCTTT
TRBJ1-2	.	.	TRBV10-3	CAISGSGGGYTF	TGTGCCATCAGTGGGTCAGGAGGTGGCTACACCTTC
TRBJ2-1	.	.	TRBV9	CASSATPFGGSSYNEQFF	TGTGCCAGCAGCGCCACCCCCTTTGGTGGGAGCTCCTACAATGAGCAGTTCTTC